This T cell receptor (beta chain) comes out of a study of patients and donors after allogeneic stem cell transplantation. This clonotype was observed a handful of times. TCRdb fed the RT-PCR reads into MiXCR, producing one record per CDR3 protein. The sample consists of over 200,000 distinct CDR3 sequences, roughly 38% of them appearing once. Germline-derived CDR1 and CDR2 are MNHEY and SVGEGT. This CDR3 contains 17 residues. The V end lost 0 bases, the J end lost 6 bases, and 18 bases lay between the germline ends. The sample comprised blood, either unsorted or a sorted T cell fraction (not recorded which). The gene calls are TRBV6-2 or TRBV6-3 and TRBJ1-5, with D perhaps TRBD1 (5 bases). The clonotype originates from a human donor who was either an allogeneic HSCT recipient or a stem cell or donor lymphocyte infusion donor (not recorded which). It is not recorded whose cells these are; they may come from a transplant donor. In DNA form, the CDR3 reads TGTGCCAGCAGTTACTCGTCGGGACCCGAGGCGGGTCAGCCCCAGCATTTT. Residues: CASSYSSGPEAGQPQHF.